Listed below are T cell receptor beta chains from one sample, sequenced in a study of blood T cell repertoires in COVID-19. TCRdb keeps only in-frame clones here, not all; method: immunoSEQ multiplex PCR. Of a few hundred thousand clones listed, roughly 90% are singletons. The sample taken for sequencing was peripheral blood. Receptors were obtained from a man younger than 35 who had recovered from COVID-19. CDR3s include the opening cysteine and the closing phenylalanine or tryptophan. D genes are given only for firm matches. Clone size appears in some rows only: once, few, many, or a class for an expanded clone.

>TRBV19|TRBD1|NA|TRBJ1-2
TGTGCCAGTAGTATCGGCCCAGGGGGAGTCTATGGCTACACCTTC
CASSIGPGGVYGYTF
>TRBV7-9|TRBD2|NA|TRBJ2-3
TGTGCCAGCAGCCCCCGGGGACTAGCGGGGGGCACAGATACGCAGTATTTT
CASSPRGLAGGTDTQYF
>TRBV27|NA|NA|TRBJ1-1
TGTGCCAGCAGTTATCAGGGAACCAACACTGAAGCTTTCTTT
CASSYQGTNTEAFF
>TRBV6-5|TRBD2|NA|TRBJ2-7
TGTGCCAGCAGTTTAGGACTAGCGTGGGACGAGCAGTACTTC
CASSLGLAWDEQYF
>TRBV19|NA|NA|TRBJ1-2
TGTGCCAGTAGTATCGCGGATTTTGCTAACTATGGCTACACCTTC
CASSIADFANYGYTF
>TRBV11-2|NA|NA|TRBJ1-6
TGTGCCAGCAGCCCCGACAGAGGCAGCTCACCCCTCCACTTT
CASSPDRGSSPLHF
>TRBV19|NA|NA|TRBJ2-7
TGTGCCAGTAGTGCAAGGACAGATGGCGGCCTCAAGTTACTCTACGAGCAGTACTTC
CASSARTDGGLKLLYEQYF
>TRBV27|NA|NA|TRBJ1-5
TGTGCCAGCAGTTTGAACAGGGTAAATCAGCCCCAGCATTTT
CASSLNRVNQPQHF
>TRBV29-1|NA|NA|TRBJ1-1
TGCAGCGTTGAAGGGGGGGTAGTGAACACTGAAGCTTTCTTT
CSVEGGVVNTEAFF
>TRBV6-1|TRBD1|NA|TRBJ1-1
TGTGCCAGCAGTGACCCAGGGGGCGTTTTTCGGGGAACTGAAGCTTTCTTT
CASSDPGGVFRGTEAFF
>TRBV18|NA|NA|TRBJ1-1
TGTGCCAGCTCACCGGGTGGGGGGGGCACTGAAGCTTTCTTT
CASSPGGGGTEAFF
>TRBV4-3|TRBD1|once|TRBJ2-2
TGCGCCAGCAGCCGGGACAGGGGTAGCACCGGGGAGCTGTTTTTT
CASSRDRGSTGELFF
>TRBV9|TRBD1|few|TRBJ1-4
TGTGCCAGCAGCGTCGCACCGGGACAGGGAAGTGAAAAACTGTTTTTT
CASSVAPGQGSEKLFF
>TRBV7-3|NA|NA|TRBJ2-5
TGTGCCAGCAGCAAGGGGGAATGGGAGACCCAGTACTTC
CASSKGEWETQYF
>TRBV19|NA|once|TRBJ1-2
TGTGCCAGTAGTATACCCCGGGAGGCTTATGGCTACACCTTC
CASSIPREAYGYTF
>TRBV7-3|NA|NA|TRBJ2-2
TGTGCCGCGGGGATAGGGACCGGGGAGCTGTTTTTT
CAAGIGTGELFF
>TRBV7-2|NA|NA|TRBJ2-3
TGTGCCAGCAGCCTGACTAGGTTGGATACGCAGTATTTT
CASSLTRLDTQYF
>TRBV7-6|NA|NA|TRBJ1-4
TGTGCCAGCAGCGTCAGGGGTGGGCCTAATGAAAAACTGTTTTTT
CASSVRGGPNEKLFF
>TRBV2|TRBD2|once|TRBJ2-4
TGTGCCACTTCTAGCGGGATAGCCAAAAACATTCAGTACTTC
CATSSGIAKNIQYF
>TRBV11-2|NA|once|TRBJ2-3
TGTGCCAGCAGCTCCGTATACGAGACTTATACAGATACGCAGTATTTT
CASSSVYETYTDTQYF
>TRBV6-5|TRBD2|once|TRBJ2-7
TGTGCCAGCAGGTCCGCCGGGACTAGTGGTTACGAGCAGTACTTC
CASRSAGTSGYEQYF
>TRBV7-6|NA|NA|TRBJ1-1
TGTGCCAGCAGCGTGGCCGAGAACACTGAAGCTTTCTTT
CASSVAENTEAFF
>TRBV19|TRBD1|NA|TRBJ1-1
TGTGCCAGTAGTTCCGGGACAGGGGCTCCTGAAGCTTTCTTT
CASSSGTGAPEAFF
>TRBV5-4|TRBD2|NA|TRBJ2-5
TGTGCCAGCAGCTTCGGGCTAGCGGGGCCGGAGACCCAGTACTTC
CASSFGLAGPETQYF
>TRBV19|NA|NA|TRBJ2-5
TGTGCCAGTAGTATGATTCAGGCACAGGGAGAGACCCAGTACTTC
CASSMIQAQGETQYF
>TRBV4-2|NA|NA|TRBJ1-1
TGTGCCAGCAGCCAAGGCGGTGGGTACACTGAAGCTTTCTTT
CASSQGGGYTEAFF
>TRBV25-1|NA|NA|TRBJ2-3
TGTGCCAGCAGCCCACTAGCAGCAAACACAGATACGCAGTATTTT
CASSPLAANTDTQYF
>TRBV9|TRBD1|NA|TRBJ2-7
TGTGCCAGCAGCGGCATACAGGGGGCCGGGAGCGAGCAGTACTTC
CASSGIQGAGSEQYF
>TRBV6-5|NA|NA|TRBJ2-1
TGTGCCAGCAGTCAAAGGACAGACTCCTACAATGAGCAGTTCTTC
CASSQRTDSYNEQFF
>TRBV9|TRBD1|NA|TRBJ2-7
TGTGCCAGCAGCGTCGGGACAGGCCAAAGCTACGAGCAGTACTTC
CASSVGTGQSYEQYF
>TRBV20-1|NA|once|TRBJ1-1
TGCAGTGCTAGTTTTTCAAGAGGCGGCGGTGAAGCTTTCTTT
CSASFSRGGGEAFF
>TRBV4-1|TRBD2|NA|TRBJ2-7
TGCGCCAGCAGCCAAGTACGACTAGCGGGAGTCGAGCAGTACTTC
CASSQVRLAGVEQYF
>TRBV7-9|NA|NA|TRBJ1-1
TGTGCCAGCAGCCCCCCGAGGGCTGAAGCTTTCTTT
CASSPPRAEAFF
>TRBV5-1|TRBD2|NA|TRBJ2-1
TGCGCCAGCAGCTCGCCCCCGGGGGGTCTCTACAATGAGCAGTTCTTC
CASSSPPGGLYNEQFF
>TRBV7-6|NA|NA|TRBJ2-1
TGTGCCAGCAGCTCCGTTTTGACTAGGAACAATGAGCAGTTCTTC
CASSSVLTRNNEQFF
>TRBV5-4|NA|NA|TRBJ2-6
TGTGCCAGCAGCCGCGGGACTCTCTCTGGGGCCAACGTCCTGACTTTC
CASSRGTLSGANVLTF
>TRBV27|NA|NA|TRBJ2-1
TGTGCCAGCAGTTTTAGTAAGGGGAATGAGCAGTTCTTC
CASSFSKGNEQFF
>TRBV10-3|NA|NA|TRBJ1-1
TGTGCCATCAGGGGAGTGAACACTGAAGCTTTCTTT
CAIRGVNTEAFF
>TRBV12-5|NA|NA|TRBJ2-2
TGTGCTAGTGGCCCAGGGTGGGACACCGGGGAGCTGTTTTTT
CASGPGWDTGELFF
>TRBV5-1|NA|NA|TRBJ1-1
TGCGCCAGCAGCTTGCCCCCTGGGGCCCTGAACACTGAAGCTTTCTTT
CASSLPPGALNTEAFF
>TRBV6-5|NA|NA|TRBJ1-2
TGTGCCAGCGGGGGAGGGAATAACTATGGCTACACCTTC
CASGGGNNYGYTF
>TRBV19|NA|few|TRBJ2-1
TGTGCCAGTCGCCGGGCCCCGAGGGATGAGCAGTTCTTC
CASRRAPRDEQFF
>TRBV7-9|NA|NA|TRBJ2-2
TGTGCCAGCAGCACTACGACAGGCAGTAAGGCCGGGGAGCTGTTTTTT
CASSTTTGSKAGELFF
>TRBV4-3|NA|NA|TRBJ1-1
TGCGCCAGCAGCCGAGAATGGGGGGTTGGCACTGAAGCTTTCTTT
CASSREWGVGTEAFF
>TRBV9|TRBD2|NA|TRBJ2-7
TGTGCCAGCAGCGTAGCTACTGGGGGGGACGAGCAGTACTTC
CASSVATGGDEQYF